The rows below give T cell receptor beta chains drawn from one sample of a study of cytomegalovirus exposure and HLA in healthy donors. Method: immunoSEQ multiplex PCR; TCRdb's copy keeps in-frame clones and lacks some. The sample shows approximately 35,000 clones, more than 65% of them seen only once. The sequenced sample was PBMCs. The receptors originated from a woman in her late teens or twenties in good health and CMV-seronegative. Both conserved end residues are trimmed from each CDR3. Size values are once, few and many counts, or a class for expanded clones, and some rows have none.

V gene	clone size	CDR3 protein
TRBV6-5	few	ASSLTSSNQPQH
TRBV2	few	ASKLAGYNEQF
TRBV9	.	ASSPETSGGETQY
TRBV5-1	.	ASSLAFPYEQY
TRBV11-2	.	ASSSRTDTQY
TRBV6-5	.	ASSRTGETDTQY
TRBV27	.	ASSLSQGTEAF
TRBV7-9	.	ASSLTWAPYNEQF
TRBV7-9	once	ASSLGAGLAKNIQY
TRBV11-2	few	ASSPPVAESYNEQF
TRBV5-1	.	ASSLYIDLGDEQY
TRBV5-5	.	ASSLDRGLYEQY
TRBV4-1	.	ASSQDLQGGETQY
TRBV9	.	ASSAAGTSGLETQY
TRBV7-3	.	ASSLGTGGYEQF
TRBV11-1	once	ASSSASYRSGQF
TRBV28	.	ASRGHTDAQPQH
TRBV5-1	.	ASSSSGGYNEQF
TRBV4-2	.	ASSQGARVGNQPQH
TRBV29-1	.	SATYNYGYP